These 3 T cell receptor beta chains came from one sample sequenced in a study of blood T cell repertoires in COVID-19. TCRdb keeps only in-frame clones here, not all; method: immunoSEQ multiplex PCR. The sample contains 210,000 or so clones, more than 80% of which appear only once. Sequencing used peripheral blood. Receptors were obtained from an elderly woman with COVID-19, enrolled during active disease.

The chain joins TRBV5-1 to TRBJ2-4; D is perhaps TRBD2 (5 bases). The germline V gene encodes CDR1 SGHRS and CDR2 YFSETQ. V dropped 0 bases and J dropped 9 bases, with 16 bases sitting between them. CDR3 length: 15 residues. As DNA, the CDR3 is TGCGCCAGCAGCTTGGCCGAGGACGCGGGCTTCATTCAGTACTTC. Its translation is CASSLAEDAGFIQYF. The full variable domain, completed using reference TRBV5-1 and TRBJ2-4, is KAGVTQTPRYLIKTRGQQVTLSCSPISGHRSVSWYQQTPGQGLQFLFEYFSETQRNKGNFPGRFSGRQFSNSRSEMNVSTLELGDSALYLCASSLAEDAGFIQYFGAGTRLSVL.

The genes are TRBV6-5 and TRBJ1-1; perhaps TRBD1 as D (5 bases). With 6 bases removed from V and 5 bases from J, the gap between germline ends came to 16 bases. This CDR3 contains 14 residues. Germline CDR1 is MNHEY and CDR2 is SVGAGI. CDR3 sequence reads: CASSSVGGTTEAFF. In nucleotides, the CDR3 is TGTGCCAGCAGCTCCGTTGGGGGGACGACTGAAGCTTTCTTT.

J is TRBJ2-6 and V is TRBV28; the D gene is possibly TRBD2 (5 bases). V was clipped by 7 bases and J by 0 bases, with 7 bases between them. CDR1 is MDHEN, CDR2 SYDVKM, per germline. This CDR3 region has 14 residues. CDR3 region: CASNRGSGANVLTF. Written as DNA, the CDR3 is TGTGCCAGCAATCGGGGCTCTGGGGCCAACGTCCTGACTTTC. The variable domain in full, with the rest retrieved from reference TRBV28 and TRBJ2-6, is DVKVTQSSRYLVKRTGEKVFLECVQDMDHENMFWYRQDPGLGLRLIYFSYDVKMKEKGDIPEGYSVSREKKERFSLILESASTNQTSMYLCASNRGSGANVLTFGAGSRLTVL.